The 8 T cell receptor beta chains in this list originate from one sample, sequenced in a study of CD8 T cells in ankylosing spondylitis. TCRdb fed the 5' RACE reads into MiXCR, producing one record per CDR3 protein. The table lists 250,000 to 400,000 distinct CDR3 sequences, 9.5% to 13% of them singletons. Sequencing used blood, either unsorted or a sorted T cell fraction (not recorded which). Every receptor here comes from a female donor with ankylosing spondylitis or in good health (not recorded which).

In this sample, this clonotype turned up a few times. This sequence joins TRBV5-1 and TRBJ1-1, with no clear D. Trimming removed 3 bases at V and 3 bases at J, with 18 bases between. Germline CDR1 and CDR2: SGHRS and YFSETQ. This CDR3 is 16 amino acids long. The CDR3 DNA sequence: TGCGCCAGCAGCTCCTCACCGGTGACTAGGGACACTGAAGCTTTCTTT. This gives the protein CASSSSPVTRDTEAFF.

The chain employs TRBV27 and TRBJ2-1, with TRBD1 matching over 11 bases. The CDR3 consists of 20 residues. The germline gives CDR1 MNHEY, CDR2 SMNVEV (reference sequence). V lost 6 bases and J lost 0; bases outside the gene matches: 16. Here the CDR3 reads CASRQLLGTGGTSSYNEQFF. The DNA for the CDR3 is TGTGCCAGCAGACAACTACTTGGGACAGGGGGTACGAGCTCCTACAATGAGCAGTTCTTC.

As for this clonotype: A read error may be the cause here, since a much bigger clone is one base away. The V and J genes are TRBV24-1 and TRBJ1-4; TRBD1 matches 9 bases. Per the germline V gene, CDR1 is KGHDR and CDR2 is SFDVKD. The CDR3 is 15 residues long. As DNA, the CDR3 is TGTGCCACCAGTGACCCGGGACAGGGTAATGAAAAACAGTTTTTT. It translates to CATSDPGQGNEKQFF.

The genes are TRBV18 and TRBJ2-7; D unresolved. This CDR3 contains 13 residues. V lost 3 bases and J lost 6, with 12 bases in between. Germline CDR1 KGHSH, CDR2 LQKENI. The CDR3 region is CASSPPVTTEQYF. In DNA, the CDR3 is TGTGCCAGCTCACCTCCTGTCACTACCGAGCAGTACTTC.

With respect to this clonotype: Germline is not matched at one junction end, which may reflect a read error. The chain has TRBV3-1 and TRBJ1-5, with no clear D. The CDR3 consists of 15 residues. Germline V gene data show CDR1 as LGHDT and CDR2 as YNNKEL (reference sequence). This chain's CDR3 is CASSLGVGSNQPRHF. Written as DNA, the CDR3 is TGTGCCAGCAGCCTCGGGGTGGGTTCCAATCAGCCCCGGCATTTT.

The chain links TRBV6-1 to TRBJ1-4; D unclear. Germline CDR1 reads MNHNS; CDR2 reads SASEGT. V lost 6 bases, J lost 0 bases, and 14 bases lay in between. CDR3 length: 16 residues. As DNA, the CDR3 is TGTGCCAGCAGCCCGATACCCCTTGCAACTAATGAAAAACTGTTTTTT. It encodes CASSPIPLATNEKLFF.

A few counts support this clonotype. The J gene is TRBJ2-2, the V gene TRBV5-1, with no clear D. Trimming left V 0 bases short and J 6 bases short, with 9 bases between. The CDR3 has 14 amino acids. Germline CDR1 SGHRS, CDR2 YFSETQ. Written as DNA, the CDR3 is TGCGCCAGCAGCTTGGGTGTTCTGGCCGGGGAGCTGTTTTTT. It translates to CASSLGVLAGELFF.

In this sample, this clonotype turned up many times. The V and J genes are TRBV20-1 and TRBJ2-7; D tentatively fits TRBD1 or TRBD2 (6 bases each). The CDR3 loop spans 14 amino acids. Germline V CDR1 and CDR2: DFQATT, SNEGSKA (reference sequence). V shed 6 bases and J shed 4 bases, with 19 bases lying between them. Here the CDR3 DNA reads TGCAGTGCAACACGGGACACGGGGGCTTACGAGCAGTACTTC. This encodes CSATRDTGAYEQYF.